The 14 T cell receptor beta chains listed next were all sequenced from one sample in a study of blood T cell repertoires in COVID-19. Sequencing used immunoSEQ multiplex PCR; TCRdb keeps in-frame clones, though not all of them. The data contain about 170,000 clones, around nine tenths of them singletons. The sequenced sample consisted of PBMCs or T cells enriched from blood (not recorded which). Every receptor here comes from a woman aged 18-30 years who had recovered from COVID-19.

The chain carries TRBV5-1 and TRBJ2-1, with 11 bases fitting TRBD2. The CDR3 consists of 15 residues. V trimming: 4 bases; J trimming: 4 bases; junction bases outside the gene matches: 4. Germline V gene lookup returns CDR1 SGHRS and CDR2 YFSETQ. The CDR3: CASSPRLAGYNEQFF. CDR3 DNA: TGCGCCAGCAGCCCCCGACTAGCGGGGTACAATGAGCAGTTCTTC.

This clone was seen only once. The chain has TRBV27 and TRBJ1-2; 8 positions match TRBD1. CDR3 length: 13 residues. Germline CDR1 MNHEY, CDR2 SMNVEV (reference sequence). V was pared by 6 bases and J by 2 bases, with 2 bases of the junction left unmatched. In DNA, the CDR3 is TGTGCCAGCAGCCCAGGGGGCAACTATGGCTACACCTTC. Encoded protein: CASSPGGNYGYTF.

V gene TRBV5-1 combines with J gene TRBJ1-5, with D unresolved. Trimming cost V 5 bases and J 8 bases, with 17 bases left between them. Per the germline V gene, CDR1 is SGHRS and CDR2 is YFSETQ. There are 14 residues in the CDR3. CDR3 sequence reads: CASRPSLGEKPQHF. The CDR3 nucleotides read TGCGCCAGCAGGCCTAGTCTGGGAGAGAAGCCCCAGCATTTT. Complete variable domain (other parts from reference TRBV5-1 and TRBJ1-5): KAGVTQTPRYLIKTRGQQVTLSCSPISGHRSVSWYQQTPGQGLQFLFEYFSETQRNKGNFPGRFSGRQFSNSRSEMNVSTLELGDSALYLCASRPSLGEKPQHFGDGTRLSIL.

In its sample, this clone was seen a few times. V and J are TRBV5-5 and TRBJ1-1; 7 bases line up with TRBD1. The CDR3 has 13 residues. V shed 4 bases and J 6 bases; nucleotides not matched to a gene: 6. Germline V CDR1 and CDR2: SGHKS, YYEKEE (reference sequence). The CDR3 here is CASSDRVYAEAFF. In DNA form, the CDR3 reads TGTGCCAGCAGCGACAGGGTCTACGCTGAAGCTTTCTTT.

This clone was found a few times. The chain uses TRBV7-9 and TRBJ1-5; D remains unclear. Germline lookup yields CDR1 SEHNR and CDR2 FQNEAQ (reference sequence). V was clipped by 1 base and J by 3 bases, with 4 bases between them. The CDR3 is 13 residues long. The CDR3: CASSLEYNQPQHF. The CDR3 DNA follows: TGTGCCAGCAGCTTAGAATACAATCAGCCCCAGCATTTT.

This chain uses TRBV14 with TRBJ1-1; D is unresolved. Per germline, CDR1 SGHDN and CDR2 FVKESK. Trimming left V 1 base short and J 0 bases short, with 9 bases between. The CDR3 length is 15 residues. The CDR3 region has the DNA TGTGCCAGCAGCCAAGTAGGTGGGCTGAACACTGAAGCTTTCTTT. This translates into CASSQVGGLNTEAFF.

The V gene is TRBV5-4, the J gene TRBJ2-1, with 7 bases fitting TRBD1. The germline V gene encodes CDR1 SGHNT and CDR2 YYREEE (reference sequence). The CDR3 loop spans 15 amino acids. With V trimmed by 0 bases and J by 8 bases, 8 bases remained unmatched. CDR3 DNA: TGTGCCAGCAGCTTGGTTCAGGGGGTTATGGATGAGCAGTTCTTC. This gives the protein CASSLVQGVMDEQFF. The whole variable domain, filled in from reference TRBV5-4 and TRBJ2-1, reads ETGVTQSPTHLIKTRGQQVTLRCSSQSGHNTVSWYQQALGQGPQFIFQYYREEENGRGNFPPRFSGLQFPNYSSELNVNALELDDSALYLCASSLVQGVMDEQFFGPGTRLTVL.

At least ten counts were recorded for this clone. This chain uses TRBV7-9 with TRBJ2-7; D is perhaps TRBD2 (5 bases). Germline-derived CDR1 and CDR2 are SEHNR and FQNEAQ (reference sequence). The CDR3 loop spans 14 amino acids. The V end was cut by 1 base, the J end by 2 bases, with 9 bases between. The CDR3 loop reads CASSLGGGPYEQYF. The CDR3 DNA reads as TGTGCCAGCAGCTTAGGTGGCGGGCCCTACGAGCAGTACTTC. The whole variable domain, filled in from reference TRBV7-9 and TRBJ2-7, reads DTGVSQNPRHKITKRGQNVTFRCDPISEHNRLYWYRQTLGQGPEFLTYFQNEAQLEKSRLLSDRFSAERPKGSFSTLEIQRTEQGDSAMYLCASSLGGGPYEQYFGPGTRLTVT.

The rearrangement uses TRBV2 and TRBJ2-7; D is possibly TRBD2 (5 bases). The CDR3 is 13 amino acids. Germline loops: CDR1 SNHLY, CDR2 FYNNEI. Trimming pared 8 bases from V and 4 bases from J, leaving 15 bases between. The chain's CDR3 is CASGPPGNYEQYF. The CDR3 DNA follows: TGTGCCAGCGGACCACCGGGGAATTACGAGCAGTACTTC.

The chain employs TRBV28 and TRBJ2-7; maybe TRBD2 (5 bases). Germline V gene sequence: CDR1 MDHEN, CDR2 SYDVKM. Trimming removed 4 bases from V and 7 bases from J, with 5 bases in between. CDR3 size: 10 residues. CDR3 loop: CASSSGEQYF. The CDR3 coding sequence is TGTGCCAGCAGTTCGGGGGAGCAGTACTTC.

The gene calls are TRBV12-5 and TRBJ1-4; 7 bases are a match to TRBD1. V shed 3 bases and J 7 bases; nucleotides not matched to a gene: 14. The germline V gene has CDR1 LGHNT and CDR2 FRNRAP. This CDR3 is built from 17 residues. CDR3 sequence reads: CASGFPGQNMVREKLFF. For the CDR3, the DNA is TGTGCTAGTGGTTTTCCGGGACAGAACATGGTGCGTGAAAAACTGTTTTTT.

V gene TRBV3-1 (or the pseudogene TRBV3-2) combines with J gene TRBJ2-5; 16 positions agree with TRBD2. J lost 5 bases, V lost 1 base, and 1 base had no gene match. The CDR3 is 16 amino acids. In germline, CDR1 is LGHDT, CDR2 YNNKEL (reference sequence). CDR3 amino acids: CASSQGGLAGGETQYF. CDR3 DNA sequence: TGTGCCAGCAGCCAAGGGGGACTAGCGGGAGGGGAGACCCAGTACTTC.

This sequence joins TRBV18 and TRBJ2-3, with 7 bases matching TRBD1. This CDR3 has 14 residues. CDR1 and CDR2 (germline): KGHSH, LQKENI. Losses at the gene ends were 3 bases for V and 2 bases for J; bases not matched to a gene: 2. Here the CDR3 DNA reads TGTGCCAGCTCACCTGGGACAGCCACAGATACGCAGTATTTT. Translated: CASSPGTATDTQYF. The variable domain in full, with the rest retrieved from reference TRBV18 and TRBJ2-3, is NAGVMQNPRHLVRRRGQEARLRCSPMKGHSHVYWYRQLPEEGLKFMVYLQKENIIDESGMPKERFSAEFPKEGPSILRIQQVVRGDSAAYFCASSPGTATDTQYFGPGTRLTVL.

This clone was detected only once. The rearrangement links TRBV5-1 to TRBJ2-5; TRBD2 matches at 13 bases. CDR3 size: 15 residues. The J segment lost 5 bases and the V segment lost 3 bases, leaving 4 bases of the junction unmatched. Germline assignment: CDR1 SGHRS and CDR2 YFSETQ. CDR3 sequence reads: CASSWGTSGMETQYF. CDR3 coding DNA: TGCGCCAGCAGCTGGGGGACTAGCGGGATGGAGACCCAGTACTTC. The full variable domain, completed using reference TRBV5-1 and TRBJ2-5, is KAGVTQTPRYLIKTRGQQVTLSCSPISGHRSVSWYQQTPGQGLQFLFEYFSETQRNKGNFPGRFSGRQFSNSRSEMNVSTLELGDSALYLCASSWGTSGMETQYFGPGTRLLVL.